This entry concerns a single T cell receptor (beta chain). This sample is drawn from a study of blood T cell repertoires in COVID-19. The overall study: Donors in the United States, Italy and Spain gave samples during acute or convalescent COVID-19. PBMCs, B-cell-depleted T cells, or T cells were the source of the cDNA or gDNA that made up the material.

As originally analysed: By means of reference gene primer amplification, nucleated cell counts were estimated. Clones were sequenced by immunoSEQ multiplex PCR, and TCRdb holds only the in-frame ones, with some missing. Clone size and V and J calls were adopted from that table, with D and trimming inferred from the DNA. The data contain about 62,000 clones, around nine tenths of them singletons. The V end was cut by 4 bases, the J end by 6 bases, with 9 bases between. Looked up from germline, CDR1 is SGHDN and CDR2 is FVKESK. The CDR3 runs 13 residues. The rearrangement joins TRBV14 to TRBJ2-2; tentative D call: TRBD2 (5 bases). Sequencing was carried out using peripheral blood. The receptor comes from a man aged 65-85 years with acute or convalescent COVID-19. As DNA, the CDR3 is TGTGCCAGCAGCCCCCAAGCGGCCGGGGAGCTGTTTTTT. It specifies CASSPQAAGELFF.